Below, 21 T cell receptor beta chains from the same sample are listed, as sequenced in a study of blood T cell repertoires in COVID-19. The data were produced by immunoSEQ multiplex PCR, yet TCRdb's version contains in-frame clones alone and is incomplete. The sample includes a few hundred thousand clones, 65% to 85% seen only once; the top ten take around 3.4%. The sequenced sample was PBMCs or T cells enriched from blood (not recorded which). Every receptor here comes from a woman aged 55 to 70 who had recovered from COVID-19.

This clone was recorded once. The V gene is TRBV4-2, the J gene TRBJ2-2, with 9 bases identical to TRBD2. V trimming: 2 bases; J trimming: 3 bases; junction bases outside the gene matches: 7. This CDR3 comprises 17 residues. Germline CDR1 reads LGHNA; CDR2 reads YNFKEQ. The CDR3 loop reads CASSQFPAGGDTGELFF. In DNA, the CDR3 is TGTGCCAGCAGCCAATTTCCAGCGGGAGGTGACACCGGGGAGCTGTTTTTT.

CDR3 amino acids: CAGRGGGPNTGELFF. CDR3 nucleotide sequence: TGTGCCGGACGAGGGGGGGGCCCCAACACCGGGGAGCTGTTTTTT. The rearrangement joins TRBV2 to TRBJ2-2; possibly TRBD2 for D (7 bases). Trimming pared 11 bases from V and 2 bases from J, leaving 18 bases between. CDR1 is SNHLY and CDR2 is FYNNEI in the germline V gene. The CDR3 sequence is 15 residues long.

This chain uses TRBV7-2 with TRBJ1-2; TRBD1 might be the D (5 bases). V dropped 5 bases and J dropped 8 bases, with 18 bases sitting between them. CDR1 is SGHTA, CDR2 FQGNSA, per germline. This CDR3 region has 14 residues. CDR3 coding DNA: TGTGCCAGCAGCCCTTCCACAGGCGTCTTAGGCTACACCTTC. The encoded protein is CASSPSTGVLGYTF.

The chain couples TRBV5-6 to TRBJ2-3, with TRBD2 identical over 8 bases. The J segment lost 7 bases and the V segment lost 4 bases, leaving 8 bases of the junction unmatched. The germline V gene encodes CDR1 SGHDT and CDR2 YYEEEE. This CDR3 region has 14 residues. This CDR3 reads CASSLPGLGNTQYF. The CDR3 DNA reads TGTGCCAGCAGCCTGCCGGGACTAGGAAATACGCAGTATTTT.

A note on this clone: The identical CDR3 is also encoded by other nucleotide sequences in the sample. The chain is built from TRBV15 and TRBJ1-4; TRBD1 aligns across 8 bases. From germline, CDR1 is LNHNV and CDR2 YYDKDF (reference sequence). The CDR3 contains 15 residues. The V and J ends lost 3 bases and 6 bases, in that order; junction bases with no gene match: 6. In nucleotides, the CDR3 is TGTGCCACCAGCAGGGGAACAGGGGGGGATGAAAAACTGTTTTTT. Translation gives CATSRGTGGDEKLFF.

J is TRBJ1-2 and V is TRBV18, with D uncertain. Germline V gene sequence: CDR1 KGHSH, CDR2 LQKENI. Trimming shortened V by 3 bases and J by 8 bases, and 13 bases separated the two germline ends. CDR3 size: 13 residues. The CDR3 spells CASSPGASGGYTF. DNA for the CDR3: TGTGCCAGCTCACCTGGCGCCTCAGGAGGCTACACCTTC.

The chain joins TRBV7-9 to TRBJ2-1, with 13 bases fitting TRBD2. This CDR3 spans 15 amino acids. J lost 8 bases, V lost 5 bases, and 6 bases had no gene match. Germline CDR1 and CDR2: SEHNR and FQNEAQ (reference sequence). The CDR3 nucleotides are TGTGCCAGCAGCCTGGGACTAGCGGGGAGGGATGAGCAGTTCTTC. The encoded protein is CASSLGLAGRDEQFF.

V and J are TRBV27 and TRBJ1-5; TRBD1 matches 7 bases. V lost 6 bases, J lost 0 bases, and 2 bases stayed unmatched. The V gene's germline CDR1 is MNHEY and CDR2 SMNVEV (reference sequence). The CDR3 extends over 14 amino acids. In DNA form, the CDR3 reads TGTGCCAGCAGCCGGGACAGTAGCAATCAGCCCCAGCATTTT. Protein sequence: CASSRDSSNQPQHF.

This clone has a handful of counts. The chain joins TRBV4-3 to TRBJ1-4; 8 bases are shared with TRBD1. The CDR3 totals 14 residues. Germline V gives CDR1 LGHNA, CDR2 YSLEER. The junction had 4 bases not matched to a gene; V was cut back by 5 bases and J by 5 bases. DNA of the CDR3: TGCGCCAGCAGCACGACAGGGGTAAATGAAAAACTGTTTTTT. Protein sequence: CASSTTGVNEKLFF.

This sequence joins TRBV6-2 or TRBV6-3 and TRBJ2-7; TRBD2 is a possible D gene (5 bases). The CDR3 is 16 residues long. V was pared by 0 bases and J by 4 bases, with 16 bases between. Germline V gene data show CDR1 as MNHEY and CDR2 as SVGEGT. The CDR3 bases are TGTGCCAGCAGTTACTCGAATAGGCCCCCGGGATACGAGCAGTACTTC. The encoded protein is CASSYSNRPPGYEQYF.

The chain has TRBV9 and TRBJ2-1, with 9 bases aligning to TRBD2. Germline-derived CDR1 and CDR2 are SGDLS and YYNGEE. V lost 0 bases, J lost 13 bases, and 8 bases stayed unmatched. The CDR3 is 14 amino acids. The CDR3 bases are TGTGCCAGCAGCGTAGCAATAGCGGGGGAGCCCCAGTTCTTC. Its translation is CASSVAIAGEPQFF.

This chain uses TRBV5-6 with TRBJ2-2, with 9 bases identical to TRBD2. Germline CDR1 and CDR2: SGHDT and YYEEEE. The length of the CDR3 is 17 residues. V shed 2 bases, J shed 6 bases, and the junction held 11 bases outside the gene matches. CDR3 in DNA: TGTGCCAGCAGCTTAGGGCTAGCGGGGTCTATGGCCGGGGAGCTGTTTTTT. Translation: CASSLGLAGSMAGELFF.

CDR3 nucleotide sequence: TGTGCCAGCAGACAGGGGAACGAGCAGTACTTC. This codes for CASRQGNEQYF. The chain combines TRBV19 with TRBJ2-7; 8 bases fit TRBD1. The CDR3 spans 11 residues. J was trimmed by 5 bases and V by 9 bases; bases with no gene match: 3. The germline V gene has CDR1 LNHDA and CDR2 SQIVND (reference sequence).

V and J are TRBV5-6 and TRBJ2-4; a weak D match, TRBD2 (7 bases). The CDR3 is 14 residues long. Trimming shortened V by 0 bases and J by 9 bases, and 13 bases separated the two germline ends. CDR1 and CDR2 from the germline V gene are SGHDT and YYEEEE. The CDR3 region is CASSLAGGQGIQYF. The DNA of the CDR3 is TGTGCCAGCAGCTTGGCCGGGGGGCAGGGCATTCAGTACTTC.

This chain connects TRBV5-1 to TRBJ2-1, with 9 bases lining up with TRBD2. Germline lookup yields CDR1 SGHRS and CDR2 YFSETQ. V gave up 9 bases and J gave up 5 bases; unmatched junction bases: 9. The CDR3 totals 14 residues. CDR3 region: CATAWVAGDNEQFF. The DNA of the CDR3 is TGCGCCACCGCGTGGGTAGCGGGGGACAATGAGCAGTTCTTC.

The V call is TRBV29-1, the J call TRBJ2-3, with TRBD2 identical over 14 bases. Germline-derived CDR1 and CDR2 are SQVTM and ANQGSEA. Losses at the gene ends were 6 bases for V and 4 bases for J; bases not matched to a gene: 6. This CDR3 region has 15 residues. CDR3 amino acids: CSVARGLAGADTQYF. CDR3 bases: TGCAGCGTGGCAAGGGGACTAGCGGGGGCAGATACGCAGTATTTT.

The chain has TRBV6-1 and TRBJ2-7; the D gene is possibly TRBD2 (6 bases). V was shortened by 2 bases and J by 0 bases, with 11 bases between the two germline ends. The germline V gene has CDR1 MNHNS and CDR2 SASEGT. The CDR3 sequence is 15 residues long. CDR3 sequence: CASSETGGNSYEQYF. In nucleotides, the CDR3 is TGTGCCAGCAGTGAAACGGGCGGGAACTCCTACGAGCAGTACTTC.

V and J are TRBV29-1 and TRBJ1-3; D is unclear. Trimming removed 6 bases from V and 0 bases from J, with 15 bases in between. There are 15 residues in the CDR3. Germline assignment: CDR1 SQVTM and CDR2 ANQGSEA. The CDR3 nucleotides read TGCAGCGTCGCGGGGTATAGAGGCTCTGGAAACACCATATATTTT. Translation: CSVAGYRGSGNTIYF. Together with reference TRBV29-1 and TRBJ1-3, the CDR3 gives the full variable domain: SAVISQKPSRDICQRGTSLTIQCQVDSQVTMMFWYRQQPGQSLTLIATANQGSEATYESGFVIDKFPISRPNLTFSTLTVSNMSPEDSSIYLCSVAGYRGSGNTIYFGEGSWLTVV.

The chain couples TRBV7-2 to TRBJ1-2; D possibly corresponds to TRBD1 (6 bases). Germline V gene data show CDR1 as SGHTA and CDR2 as FQGNSA. The ends were cut back, 5 bases at V and 4 bases at J, with 20 bases in the middle. The CDR3 is 16 residues long. The CDR3 is CASSNDPGTSGYGYTF. The CDR3 DNA sequence: TGTGCCAGCAGCAATGACCCCGGGACATCAGGCTATGGCTACACCTTC.

A few counts support this clone. The chain couples TRBV3-1 (or the pseudogene TRBV3-2) to TRBJ1-1; 7 bases fit TRBD1. CDR1 LGHDT and CDR2 YNNKEL come from the germline V gene (reference sequence). The CDR3 sequence is 13 residues long. The ends lost 4 bases at V and 4 bases at J; junction bases unmatched: 3. The CDR3 DNA reads TGTGCCAGCAGCCGAAGACAGGGCACTGAAGCTTTCTTT. This codes for CASSRRQGTEAFF.

The chain joins TRBV5-1 to TRBJ2-1; D may be TRBD2 (5 bases). Germline loops: CDR1 SGHRS, CDR2 YFSETQ. This CDR3 contains 12 residues. Trimming stripped 1 base from V and 7 bases from J, with 6 bases between. The CDR3 DNA reads as TGCGCCAGCAGCTTGCGGGAAAATGAGCAGTTCTTC. Translating gives CASSLRENEQFF. The full variable domain, rest sourced from reference TRBV5-1 and TRBJ2-1, is KAGVTQTPRYLIKTRGQQVTLSCSPISGHRSVSWYQQTPGQGLQFLFEYFSETQRNKGNFPGRFSGRQFSNSRSEMNVSTLELGDSALYLCASSLRENEQFFGPGTRLTVL.